These 8 T cell receptor beta chains were sequenced from one sample in a study of Graves' ophthalmopathy and Graves' hyperthyroidism. TCR beta CDR3 regions were amplified from RNA transcripts. Second-round multiplex PCR came after a first-round RT-PCR that employed HTBI primers. TCRdb reprocessed the multiplex PCR reads via MiXCR and lists one record per CDR3 protein. The sample has approximately 330,000 distinct CDR3 sequences, roughly 16% seen once; the top ten hold roughly 12%. Specimen: peripheral blood. These receptors originate from an adult man with Graves' ophthalmopathy.

This clonotype was detected many times. The chain couples TRBV20-1 to TRBJ2-7, with 8 bases matching TRBD1. V dropped 7 bases and J dropped 2; count of bases not matched to a gene: 7. The CDR3 runs to 13 residues. Per the germline V gene, CDR1 is DFQATT and CDR2 is SNEGSKA (reference sequence). The CDR3 loop reads CSGTGTSAYEQYF. The CDR3 bases are TGCAGTGGGACAGGGACATCCGCCTACGAGCAGTACTTC.

This clonotype was observed many times. The chain recombines TRBV4-3 with TRBJ2-2; D unresolved. Between the trimmed V and J ends, which lost 1 base and 6 bases, there was a span of 18 bases. From germline, CDR1 is LGHNA and CDR2 YSLEER. The CDR3 consists of 17 residues. The CDR3 nucleotides are TGCGCCAGCAGCCAAGCTCTGTACGGATCCCACGCCGGGGAGCTGTTTTTT. This translates into CASSQALYGSHAGELFF.

The J gene is TRBJ2-7, the V gene TRBV20-1, with TRBD2 matching over 12 bases. The CDR3 length is 14 residues. Trimming took 4 bases from V and 6 from J; bases not matched to a gene: 7. In germline, CDR1 is DFQATT, CDR2 SNEGSKA (reference sequence). CDR3 sequence (DNA): TGCAGTGCTAAGAAACTAGCGGGAGGTGGCGAGCAGTACTTC. It yields the protein CSAKKLAGGGEQYF.

This sequence joins TRBV7-9 and TRBJ2-7; D gene ambiguous. CDR3 size: 15 residues. V was trimmed by 2 bases and J by 2 bases, leaving 13 bases between them. CDR1 is SEHNR, CDR2 FQNEAQ, per germline (reference sequence). The CDR3 sequence: CASSLRTDPTYEQYF. For the CDR3, the DNA is TGTGCCAGCAGCTTAAGGACGGACCCAACCTACGAGCAGTACTTC.

This clonotype was seen repeatedly, ten times or more. This chain joins TRBV9 and TRBJ2-7, with D uncertain. Trimming pared 4 bases from V and 1 base from J, leaving 15 bases between. Germline CDR1 reads SGDLS; CDR2 reads YYNGEE. CDR3 length equals 15 residues. The CDR3 spells CASSTQDGPSYEQYF. The DNA for the CDR3 is TGTGCCAGCAGCACCCAAGACGGACCATCCTACGAGCAGTACTTC.

This clonotype was seen repeatedly, ten times or more. This sequence joins TRBV3-1 and TRBJ2-7, with 9 positions matching TRBD1. Germline V gene lookup returns CDR1 LGHDT and CDR2 YNNKEL (reference sequence). CDR3 length: 22 residues. V lost 4 bases to trimming and J lost 1 base; unmatched junction nucleotides: 26. CDR3 sequence reads: CASSPGRDRDPIPHELSYEQYF. CDR3 nucleotide sequence: TGTGCCAGCAGCCCCGGCCGGGACAGGGACCCGATTCCTCACGAGCTATCCTACGAGCAGTACTTC.

The sample holds many counts of this clonotype. A much larger clone differs from this one at a single base, so this may be a read error. No conserved phenylalanine or tryptophan ends this CDR3, so it is likely a read error. The rearrangement joins TRBV9 to TRBJ1-1; no clear D. This CDR3 contains 16 residues. Deletions cut 3 bases from V and 0 bases from J, with 15 bases between. CDR1 and CDR2 from the germline V gene are SGDLS and YYNGEE. For the CDR3, the DNA is TGTGCCAGCAGCGGCGGGTATGGGCAGATGAACACTGAAGCTTTCCTT. Its protein is CASSGGYGQMNTEAFL.

The CDR3 loop is CSARIGNPNYGYTF. The CDR3 DNA reads TGCAGTGCTAGAATCGGGAATCCTAACTATGGCTACACCTTC. The chain is built from TRBV20-1 and TRBJ1-2, with D hard to call. Per germline, CDR1 DFQATT and CDR2 SNEGSKA (reference sequence). Trimming cost V 2 bases and J 0 bases, with 10 bases left between them. The CDR3 is 14 amino acids.